This TCR beta chain is from a study of identical twins. TCRdb redid the calling of the 5' RACE reads with MiXCR, one entry per CDR3 protein. The data show 400,000 to 550,000 distinct CDR3 sequences, 24% seen once. This clonotype was counted only a few times. CDR1 is DFQATT and CDR2 is SNEGSKA in the germline V gene (reference sequence). This CDR3 has 13 residues. Trimming pared 2 bases from V and 3 bases from J, leaving 11 bases between. The sample also formed part of further work on T cells expressing NK-cell markers.

This sequence joins TRBV20-1 and TRBJ2-7; weak D call: TRBD2 (6 bases). This receptor was taken from a woman between 18 and 29 years old in good health. The sample was CD4+ T cells sorted from blood. The CDR3 is CSARTGLFYEQYF. CDR3 DNA: TGCAGTGCTAGAACGGGACTGTTCTACGAGCAGTACTTC.